Listed below are T cell receptor beta chains from one sample, sequenced in a study of T cell repertoires in cytomegalovirus infection. TCRdb re-analysed the reads in MiXCR, keeping a single row per CDR3 protein. The data show more than 500,000 distinct CDR3 sequences, with more than 15% seen just once and around 25% held by the top ten. The sequenced sample was CD8+ T cells from PBMCs. These receptors were obtained from a human donor in good health (CMV status not recorded). Some clones in this sample may be carry-over from other donors' samples. Each CDR3 is given with its conserved first and last residue. D genes are given only for firm matches. Clone size appears in some rows only: once, few, many, or a class for an expanded clone.

d_gene: .
abundance: few
v_gene: TRBV24-1
j_gene: TRBJ2-1
CDR3aa: CATSDQVSSYNEQFF
CDR3nt: TGTGCCACCAGTGATCAAGTGAGCTCCTACAATGAGCAGTTCTTC

d_gene: .
abundance: many
v_gene: TRBV12-3/TRBV12-4
j_gene: TRBJ2-7
CDR3aa: CASSSSVRGATFYEQYF
CDR3nt: TGTGCCAGCAGTTCTAGCGTCAGGGGGGCCACTTTCTACGAGCAGTACTTC

d_gene: TRBD1
abundance: many
v_gene: TRBV7-8
j_gene: TRBJ2-7
CDR3aa: CASSLRDRGSIEQYF
CDR3nt: TGTGCCAGCAGCTTAAGGGACAGGGGTTCTATCGAGCAGTACTTC

d_gene: .
abundance: few
v_gene: TRBV12-3/TRBV12-4
j_gene: TRBJ2-3
CDR3aa: CASSFAGTTDTQYF
CDR3nt: TGTGCCAGCAGTTTTGCGGGAACCACAGATACGCAGTATTTT

d_gene: .
abundance: many
v_gene: TRBV28
j_gene: TRBJ2-1
CDR3aa: CASRLAEGGLAEQFF
CDR3nt: TGTGCCAGCAGGCTAGCGGAGGGGGGGCTAGCGGAGCAGTTCTTC

d_gene: .
abundance: .
v_gene: TRBV6-4
j_gene: TRBJ2-1
CDR3aa: CASRYQKSSYNEQFF
CDR3nt: TGTGCCAGCAGATATCAAAAAAGCTCCTACAATGAGCAGTTCTTC

d_gene: TRBD2
abundance: many
v_gene: TRBV11-2
j_gene: TRBJ2-1
CDR3aa: CASSLEDLAGYNEQFF
CDR3nt: TGTGCCAGCAGCTTAGAAGACCTAGCGGGTTACAATGAGCAGTTCTTC

d_gene: .
abundance: few
v_gene: TRBV19
j_gene: TRBJ1-1
CDR3aa: CASSPFQQNTEAFF
CDR3nt: TGTGCCAGTAGCCCCTTCCAGCAGAACACTGAAGCTTTCTTT

d_gene: .
abundance: many
v_gene: TRBV7-9
j_gene: TRBJ1-2
CDR3aa: CASSAAGDYGYTF
CDR3nt: TGTGCCAGCAGCGCCGCAGGGGACTATGGCTACACCTTC

d_gene: .
abundance: many
v_gene: TRBV10-3
j_gene: TRBJ2-1
CDR3aa: CAIRDKYNEQFF
CDR3nt: TGTGCCATCCGGGACAAATACAATGAGCAGTTCTTC

d_gene: .
abundance: few
v_gene: TRBV12-5
j_gene: TRBJ1-2
CDR3aa: CASGPGTHGYTF
CDR3nt: TGTGCTAGTGGCCCCGGGACTCATGGCTACACCTTC

d_gene: .
abundance: many
v_gene: TRBV7-9
j_gene: TRBJ2-1
CDR3aa: CASSSAEERASYNEQFF
CDR3nt: TGTGCCAGCAGCTCAGCTGAAGAGCGGGCCTCCTACAATGAGCAGTTCTTC

d_gene: TRBD1
abundance: many
v_gene: TRBV27
j_gene: TRBJ2-7
CDR3aa: CASSPDRVFYEQYF
CDR3nt: TGTGCCAGCAGCCCGGACAGGGTATTCTACGAGCAGTACTTC

d_gene: .
abundance: .
v_gene: TRBV14
j_gene: TRBJ1-1
CDR3aa: CASSQGGGRSAFF
CDR3nt: TGTGCCAGCAGCCAAGGAGGCGGGAGGTCAGCTTTCTTT

d_gene: .
abundance: .
v_gene: TRBV7-9
j_gene: TRBJ2-5
CDR3aa: CASSLSNQETQYF
CDR3nt: TGTGCCAGCAGCTTATCTAACCAAGAGACCCAGTACTTC

d_gene: .
abundance: .
v_gene: TRBV5-8
j_gene: TRBJ1-5
CDR3aa: CASSAYPDSSNQPQHF
CDR3nt: TGTGCCAGCAGCGCCTACCCGGACAGTAGCAATCAGCCCCAGCATTTT

d_gene: TRBD2
abundance: many
v_gene: TRBV7-2
j_gene: TRBJ2-5
CDR3aa: CASSRRTSGGQETQYF
CDR3nt: TGTGCCAGCAGCCGTAGGACTAGCGGGGGCCAAGAGACCCAGTACTTC

d_gene: .
abundance: .
v_gene: TRBV6-6
j_gene: TRBJ1-1
CDR3aa: CASSFVTAAQAFF
CDR3nt: TGTGCCAGCAGTTTTGTGACTGCCGCCCAAGCTTTCTTT

d_gene: .
abundance: .
v_gene: TRBV2
j_gene: TRBJ2-5
CDR3aa: CASSRPGQTQYF
CDR3nt: TGTGCCAGCTCTCGGCCAGGGCAGACCCAGTACTTC

d_gene: .
abundance: many
v_gene: TRBV15
j_gene: TRBJ2-3
CDR3aa: CATSRGPGQGVADTQYF
CDR3nt: TGTGCCACCAGCAGAGGACCGGGGCAGGGTGTCGCAGATACGCAGTATTTT